The 27 T cell receptor beta chains given below trace back to one sample, sequenced in a study of T-cell reconstitution after alpha-beta-depleted transplantation in children. Preparation of the TCRbeta library was carried out with unique molecular identifiers. TCRdb reanalysed the PCR reads using MiXCR and keeps one entry per CDR3 protein. The sample shows approximately 640,000 distinct CDR3 sequences, 15% to 20% of them seen only once. The starting material was PBMCs from the stem cell graft donor, obtained from the stem cell graft. The source of these receptors is a human donor who donated a stem cell graft to a child with acute myeloid leukemia.

The rearrangement uses TRBV4-2 and TRBJ2-3; D is uncertain. CDR1 is LGHNA and CDR2 is YNFKEQ in the germline V gene. This CDR3 has 16 amino acids. Deletions cut 10 bases from V and 2 bases from J, with 22 bases between. The CDR3: CAMGPGWASVTDTQYF. CDR3 bases: TGTGCCATGGGCCCTGGCTGGGCCTCCGTCACAGATACGCAGTATTTT.

This clonotype showed up many times. The CDR3 reads CASSLGLGPNQPQHF. The CDR3 DNA reads as TGTGCCAGCAGCTTAGGGTTGGGGCCCAATCAGCCCCAGCATTTT. The genes are TRBV7-2 and TRBJ1-5; D possibly corresponds to TRBD1 (5 bases). Germline CDR1 and CDR2: SGHTA and FQGNSA. V was pared by 1 base and J by 3 bases, with 10 bases between. The length of the CDR3 is 15 residues.

This clonotype occurred many times. The rearrangement links TRBV9 to TRBJ1-2, with D perhaps TRBD1 (5 bases). V lost 2 bases, J lost 4 bases, and 6 bases lay in between. The CDR3 has 12 residues. Looked up from germline, CDR1 is SGDLS and CDR2 is YYNGEE. CDR3 amino acids: CASSVQGYGYTF. The CDR3 nucleotides read TGTGCCAGCAGCGTTCAGGGCTATGGCTACACCTTC.

The chain combines TRBV5-1 with TRBJ2-1, with 11 nucleotides matching TRBD1. Germline assignment: CDR1 SGHRS and CDR2 YFSETQ. Trimming removed 2 bases from V and 7 bases from J; junction bases left unmatched: 2. The length of the CDR3 is 14 residues. The CDR3, as DNA: TGCGCCAGCAGCTTTGGACAGGGGGCGAATGAGCAGTTCTTC. It translates to CASSFGQGANEQFF.

The chain's CDR3 is CASSDAGGNEQFF. The CDR3 DNA reads as TGCGCCAGCAGTGATGCGGGGGGGAATGAGCAGTTCTTC. V gene TRBV10-1 combines with J gene TRBJ2-1; TRBD2 matches at 9 bases. V trimming: 3 bases; J trimming: 7 bases; junction bases outside the gene matches: 1. The germline V gene has CDR1 WNHNN and CDR2 SYGVQD (reference sequence). CDR3 length: 13 amino acids.

This clonotype was recorded at least ten times. This chain connects TRBV29-1 to TRBJ2-1; no firm D call. The length of the CDR3 is 12 residues. Germline V gene data show CDR1 as SQVTM and CDR2 as ANQGSEA. The ends were cut back, 1 base at V and 6 bases at J, with 7 bases in the middle. For the CDR3, the DNA is TGCAGCGTTGAAGGAAACGGCAATGAGCAGTTCTTC. Residues: CSVEGNGNEQFF.

The rearrangement links TRBV7-3 to TRBJ2-7; D not certain. Germline lookup yields CDR1 SGHTA and CDR2 FQGTGA. The CDR3 runs 13 residues. The V and J ends lost 5 bases and 6 bases respectively, with 14 bases between them. The CDR3 coding sequence is TGTGCCAGCAGCACCCGGGTAGGACGCGAGCAGTACTTC. This sequence encodes CASSTRVGREQYF. Looking up the rest from reference TRBV7-3 and TRBJ2-7 gives the full variable domain: GAGVSQTPSNKVTEKGKYVELRCDPISGHTALYWYRQSLGQGPEFLIYFQGTGAADDSGLPNDRFFAVRPEGSVSTLKIQRTERGDSAVYLCASSTRVGREQYFGPGTRLTVT.

The V gene is TRBV12-3 or TRBV12-4, the J gene TRBJ1-5, with TRBD1 as a possible D gene (6 bases). V was pared by 6 bases and J by 0 bases, with 12 bases between. The CDR3 has 15 residues. The CDR3 DNA sequence: TGTGCCAGCAGAGTTAAGGGGGATAGCAATCAGCCCCAGCATTTT. As protein: CASRVKGDSNQPQHF.

This clonotype came up many times. The V and J genes are TRBV20-1 and TRBJ1-5; D is undetermined. CDR1 and CDR2 (germline): DFQATT, SNEGSKA (reference sequence). The CDR3 extends over 12 amino acids. Trimming removed 0 bases at V and 5 bases at J, with 5 bases between. The chain's CDR3 is CSARDPDQPQHF. In nucleotides, the CDR3 is TGCAGTGCTAGAGATCCCGATCAGCCCCAGCATTTT.

This clonotype showed up many times. V is TRBV30 and J is TRBJ2-3; no firm D call. The germline CDR1 and CDR2 sequences are GTSNPN and SVGIG (reference sequence). The CDR3 spans 13 residues. Between the trimmed V and J ends, which lost 3 bases and 3 bases, there was a span of 10 bases. CDR3 DNA: TGTGCCTGGAGCGCCTGGCAGACAGATACGCAGTATTTT. Protein sequence: CAWSAWQTDTQYF.

This clonotype was counted between two and nine times. The chain links TRBV15 to TRBJ1-2; D gene ambiguous. The germline CDR1 and CDR2 sequences are LNHNV and YYDKDF (reference sequence). The CDR3 consists of 12 residues. Trimming pared 3 bases from V and 9 bases from J, leaving 11 bases between. The CDR3, as DNA: TGTGCCACCAGCAGTGACGTTCCTAGCTACACCTTC. Translated: CATSSDVPSYTF. Full variable domain (rest looked up from reference TRBV15 and TRBJ1-2): DAMVIQNPRYQVTQFGKPVTLSCSQTLNHNVMYWYQQKSSQAPKLLFHYYDKDFNNEADTPDNFQSRRPNTSFCFLDIRSPGLGDTAMYLCATSSDVPSYTFGSGTRLTVV.

This clonotype was seen a handful of times. The V call is TRBV20-1, the J call TRBJ2-3, with 10 bases matching TRBD2. V was clipped by 6 bases and J by 2 bases; unmatched bases: 5. The CDR3 length is 14 residues. CDR1 DFQATT and CDR2 SNEGSKA come from the germline V gene (reference sequence). DNA of the CDR3: TGCAGTGCCGGACTAGCGGATGACACAGATACGCAGTATTTT. This sequence encodes CSAGLADDTDTQYF.

This chain uses TRBV7-2 with TRBJ2-7; 9 positions match TRBD2. Germline CDR1 and CDR2: SGHTA and FQGNSA. V lost 5 bases to trimming and J lost 4 bases; unmatched junction nucleotides: 9. This CDR3 contains 15 residues. Written as DNA, the CDR3 is TGTGCCAGCAGCCTAGGGGGGACTAGCATTTACGAGCAGTACTTC. Residues: CASSLGGTSIYEQYF.

This clonotype was seen more than once but under ten times. V is TRBV15 and J is TRBJ1-5; D is ambiguous. This CDR3 is built from 13 residues. Trimming took 0 bases from V and 8 from J, leaving 8 bases between them. Germline-derived CDR1 and CDR2 are LNHNV and YYDKDF (reference sequence). The DNA for the CDR3 is TGTGCCACCAGCAGAGACGAGTTTAAGCCCCAGCATTTT. Translation: CATSRDEFKPQHF.

This clonotype has a handful of counts. The genes are TRBV12-3 or TRBV12-4 and TRBJ2-7; TRBD1 matches 8 bases. The CDR3 sequence is 14 residues long. With 0 bases clipped from V and 5 bases from J, the junction kept 3 bases outside the gene matches. The CDR3 region is CASSLARGRDEQYF. The DNA for the CDR3 is TGTGCCAGCAGTTTAGCCAGGGGGCGCGACGAGCAGTACTTC.

This clonotype was detected a few times. The chain joins TRBV6-1 to TRBJ1-3; TRBD1 aligns across 8 bases. Germline CDR1 reads MNHNS; CDR2 reads SASEGT. This CDR3 region has 13 residues. Trimming removed 6 bases from V and 11 bases from J; junction bases left unmatched: 9. This CDR3 reads CASSSGTGLAIYF. As DNA, the CDR3 is TGTGCCAGCAGCTCCGGGACAGGTCTTGCCATATATTTT.

Many counts were recorded for this clonotype. The J gene is TRBJ2-2, the V gene TRBV12-3 or TRBV12-4, with D hard to call. There are 11 residues in the CDR3. V lost 5 bases, J lost 6 bases, and 4 bases lay in between. Written as DNA, the CDR3 is TGTGCCAGCAGTGTTCCCGGGGAGCTGTTTTTT. The encoded protein is CASSVPGELFF.

V is TRBV6-1 and J is TRBJ2-2, with TRBD1 matching 9 bases. Germline V gene sequence: CDR1 MNHNS, CDR2 SASEGT. V trimming: 11 bases; J trimming: 4 bases; junction bases outside the gene matches: 11. The CDR3 runs 15 residues. The chain's CDR3 is CAATGDRDFTGELFF. The CDR3, as DNA: TGTGCCGCAACCGGGGACAGGGACTTCACCGGGGAGCTGTTTTTT.

This clonotype was seen more than once but under ten times. CDR3 sequence (DNA): TGTGCCAGCAGTAACGGACAGGTTAGCTCTGGGGCCAACGTCCTGACTTTC. Translated: CASSNGQVSSGANVLTF. The chain recombines TRBV6-5 with TRBJ2-6, with 7 bases that match TRBD1. Per the germline V gene, CDR1 is MNHEY and CDR2 is SVGAGI. V lost 5 bases to trimming and J lost 0 bases; unmatched junction nucleotides: 7. The CDR3 runs to 17 residues.

In this sample, this clonotype turned up many times. The V gene is TRBV20-1, the J gene TRBJ2-1; 16 bases agree with TRBD2. This CDR3 is built from 20 residues. After removal of 6 bases from V and 3 bases from J, the junction contained 17 bases not matched to a gene. Germline CDR1 and CDR2: DFQATT and SNEGSKA (reference sequence). The CDR3 bases are TGCAGTGCGTCTCCCGGGACTAGCGGGGGGGCCACACTCTTCTACAATGAGCAGTTCTTC. Residues: CSASPGTSGGATLFYNEQFF.

The V and J genes are TRBV4-3 and TRBJ1-3, with 8 bases matching TRBD1. The J segment lost 0 bases and the V segment lost 4 bases, leaving 5 bases of the junction unmatched. The CDR3 contains 16 residues. CDR1 LGHNA and CDR2 YSLEER come from the germline V gene. CDR3 sequence (DNA): TGCGCCAGCAGCCGCCAAACAGGGGGCTCTGGAAACACCATATATTTT. Translated: CASSRQTGGSGNTIYF.

In this sample, this clonotype turned up many times. V is TRBV11-2 and J is TRBJ2-3; D ambiguous. The CDR3 runs 17 residues. The ends were cut back, 0 bases at V and 5 bases at J, with 18 bases in the middle. Germline lookup yields CDR1 SGHAT and CDR2 FQNNGV. The CDR3 here is CASSLEFNFLLGDTQYF. The CDR3 nucleotides read TGTGCCAGCAGCTTAGAGTTCAACTTCTTATTAGGAGATACGCAGTATTTT.

This clonotype was seen more than once but under ten times. The rearrangement links TRBV5-1 to TRBJ2-3, with D perhaps given as TRBD1 or TRBD2 (6 bases each). CDR1 and CDR2 from the germline V gene are SGHRS and YFSETQ. The V gene lost 4 bases and the J gene lost 5 bases, with 14 bases spanning the gap. CDR3 length: 14 residues. The CDR3 loop is CASSPDRREDTQYF. CDR3 DNA: TGCGCCAGCAGCCCCGACAGGCGGGAAGATACGCAGTATTTT.

This clonotype was counted at least ten times. The CDR3 loop reads CSASYTGATEAFF. CDR3 in DNA: TGCAGTGCTAGCTACACAGGGGCCACTGAAGCTTTCTTT. This chain links TRBV20-1 with TRBJ1-1; 7 nucleotides match TRBD1. Germline V gives CDR1 DFQATT, CDR2 SNEGSKA (reference sequence). The length of the CDR3 is 13 residues. Trimming removed 3 bases from V and 4 bases from J; junction bases left unmatched: 5.

The table lists this clonotype with many counts. The chain couples TRBV5-5 to TRBJ2-5, with D possibly being TRBD2 (6 bases). Germline assignment: CDR1 SGHKS and CDR2 YYEKEE (reference sequence). The CDR3 runs to 14 residues. V lost 5 bases, J lost 5 bases, and 16 bases lay in between. The DNA for the CDR3 is TGTGCCAGCAGTCCCATTCTAGGAGGGGAGACCCAGTACTTC. This codes for CASSPILGGETQYF.

The CDR3 sequence is CASSTSPIQGGDYGYTF. The CDR3 bases are TGTGCCAGCAGCACAAGCCCAATTCAGGGGGGAGACTATGGCTACACCTTC. The chain uses TRBV7-2 and TRBJ1-2; 7 bases are shared with TRBD1. The V segment lost 5 bases and the J segment 3 bases; nucleotides outside the gene matches: 15. This CDR3 spans 17 amino acids. In germline, CDR1 is SGHTA, CDR2 FQGNSA.

This clonotype was picked up a small number of times. The rearrangement uses TRBV6-2 or TRBV6-3 and TRBJ1-5; D unclear. This CDR3 comprises 14 residues. Germline V lookup: CDR1 MNHEY, CDR2 SVGEGT. The V and J ends lost 2 bases and 4 bases respectively, with 9 bases between them. Here the CDR3 reads CASSYGGRNQPQHF. The CDR3 DNA is TGTGCCAGCAGTTACGGCGGGCGAAATCAGCCCCAGCATTTT.